Listed below are T cell receptor delta chains from one sample, sequenced in a study of γδ T cells in repeated Plasmodium falciparum infection. With CATT, TCRdb re-called clones from the multiplex PCR reads. The sample has some 100,000 delta-chain clones, more than 1.4% seen once. The specimen was gamma-delta T cells from blood. The source of these receptors is a pool of human donors (malaria-infected and uninfected, not separated). Each CDR3 is given with its conserved first and last residue.

TRDJ1,TRDV1,CALGELSAGGSSKLIF
TRDJ1,TRDV2,CACDTLNPGDNTDKLIF
TRDJ1,TRDV2,CACDTLGLGGSGTFTDKLIF
TRDJ1,TRDV1,CALGPTSRWWGIPGADKLIF
TRDJ1,TRDV2,CACDGVTGGLYTDKLIF
TRDJ1,TRDV1,CALGGASHPAANKLIF
TRDJ2,TRDV1,CALGEVVLDPVTAQLFF
TRDJ2,TRDV1,CALGDPAFFNWGIRGTAQLFF
TRDJ1,TRDV3,CAFNRRRPLHTDKLIF
TRDJ1,TRDV1,CALGAYAGILIF
TRDJ1,TRDV1,CALGEGILRAIAGGSYTDKLIF
TRDJ1,TRDV1,CALGELTRTGGYHKLIF
TRDJ1,TRDV1,CALGDPPTRLRVTDKLIF
TRDJ1,TRDV1,CALGEPPYPGGYTDKLIF
TRDJ1,TRDV1,CALGEIGGTSSSYWGIRTDKLIF
TRDJ1,TRDV1,CALRRDTGAMFTDKLIF
TRDJ1,TRDV1,CALGNVVFPPLVLQTLTTDKLIF
TRDJ1,TRDV1,CALGELPPTLGDTVTDELIF
TRDJ1,TRDV2,CACDTWGSCKGNTDKLIF
TRDJ1,TRDV1,CALGQGSPPRYTDKLIF
TRDJ1,TRDV1,CALGELHSSRTGGYVDKLIF
TRDJ1,TRDV1,CALGELGLPTVLGDRELIF
TRDJ3,TRDV1,CALGELNRPFSSWDTRQMFF
TRDJ1,TRDV1,CALGELILDWPQEDTDKLIF
TRDJ1,TRDV1,CALGEPRFRVLGDKSPKLIF
TRDJ1,TRDV2,CACDPLGFKYTDKLIF
TRDJ1,TRDV1,CALGEFFLLSRNTDKLIF
TRDJ1,TRDV1,CALGEPFLLTGGLWTDKLIF
TRDJ1,TRDV1,CALGEMESFPGGYAYTDKLIF